This T cell receptor (beta chain) was sequenced for a study of CD8+ T cells in alopecia areata. The study's findings and limits: Affected lesional scalp, above all in alopecia totalis/universalis, was more clonal than normal scalp.

As regards this clone: Its antigen is undetermined.

Reverse transcribed after extraction, RNA yielded cDNA as the sequencing template. Produced via immunoSEQ multiplex PCR; TCRdb's table is partial and in-frame only. This sample has approximately 120,000 clones; around 60% occur once, and the top ten carry 4.5% to 6%. Treatment: oral pan-JAK inhibitor, 5-10 mg twice daily. Germline CDR1 is MDHEN and CDR2 is SYDVKM. The CDR3 has 16 residues. V gave up 5 bases and J gave up 5 bases, with 20 bases separating them. The genes are TRBV28 and TRBJ2-3; either TRBD1 or TRBD2 may fit D (5 bases each). The source material was CD4+ T cells sorted from blood, sampled at week 4, from a patient treated with tofacitinib. The receptor was isolated from a human donor with alopecia areata. The CDR3 nucleotides read TGTGCCAGCAGTCCAGTTGGGGCACACGGGATAGATACGCAGTATTTT. As protein: CASSPVGAHGIDTQYF.